Shown below are 24 T cell receptor beta chains from a single sample sequenced in a study of control samples from healthy donors and cancer patients. Sequenced by immunoSEQ multiplex PCR; TCRdb stores in-frame clones only, minus some. Among about 130,000 clones listed, around 90% were seen once. The source material was blood. The source of these receptors is a man aged 18 to 29 in good health.

The genes are TRBV5-1 and TRBJ1-1; TRBD1 might be the D (6 bases). The CDR3 totals 17 residues. CDR1 is SGHRS, CDR2 YFSETQ, per germline. V was trimmed by 0 bases and J by 0 bases, leaving 15 bases between them. The CDR3 sequence is CASSLGWGTLMNTEAFF. CDR3 bases: TGCGCCAGCAGCTTGGGGTGGGGGACACTCATGAACACTGAAGCTTTCTTT.

This clone showed up just once. This chain uses TRBV7-9 with TRBJ2-1, with D perhaps TRBD1 (6 bases). The CDR3 runs to 14 residues. V shed 6 bases and J shed 7 bases, with 16 bases lying between them. Germline V lookup: CDR1 SEHNR, CDR2 FQNEAQ (reference sequence). As DNA, the CDR3 is TGTGCCAGCAGGTCACAGGGTCCGGGGAATGAGCAGTTCTTC. This gives the protein CASRSQGPGNEQFF. Full variable domain (missing parts from reference TRBV7-9 and TRBJ2-1): DTGVSQNPRHKITKRGQNVTFRCDPISEHNRLYWYRQTLGQGPEFLTYFQNEAQLEKSRLLSDRFSAERPKGSFSTLEIQRTEQGDSAMYLCASRSQGPGNEQFFGPGTRLTVL.

The chain has TRBV3-1 (or the pseudogene TRBV3-2) and TRBJ1-2; 8 nucleotides align to TRBD1. The junction had 11 bases not matched to a gene; V was cut back by 9 bases and J by 8 bases. Germline loops: CDR1 LGHDT, CDR2 YNNKEL (reference sequence). The length of the CDR3 is 13 residues. The CDR3 nucleotides are TGTGCCAGTAGGACAGGGACCGTTGGGGGCTACACCTTC. Amino acid sequence: CASRTGTVGGYTF.

This sequence joins TRBV9 and TRBJ2-7; 7 nucleotides match TRBD2. Looked up from germline, CDR1 is SGDLS and CDR2 is YYNGEE. This CDR3 contains 15 residues. Trimming took 0 bases from V and 3 from J; bases not matched to a gene: 6. This CDR3 reads CASSVEGEGSYEQYF. In nucleotides, the CDR3 is TGTGCCAGCAGCGTAGAAGGGGAGGGTAGCTACGAGCAGTACTTC.

This chain uses TRBV2 with TRBJ2-2, with unresolved D. The germline V gene has CDR1 SNHLY and CDR2 FYNNEI. Trimming left V 2 bases short and J 3 bases short, with 7 bases between. The CDR3 sequence is 14 residues long. The CDR3: CASSEQRYTGELFF. For the CDR3, the DNA is TGTGCCAGCAGTGAACAAAGATACACCGGGGAGCTGTTTTTT.

The J gene is TRBJ2-7, the V gene TRBV10-3, with D possibly TRBD1 on 6 matching bases. The length of the CDR3 is 13 residues. Germline V CDR1 and CDR2: ENHRY, SYGVKD. V lost 3 bases, J lost 3 bases, and 9 bases lay in between. The CDR3: CAISDEGGYEQYF. The CDR3 region has the DNA TGTGCCATCAGTGACGAAGGGGGCTACGAGCAGTACTTC.

The genes are TRBV7-3 and TRBJ2-7, with a possible D match to TRBD1 (6 bases). Deletions cut 5 bases from V and 0 bases from J, with 11 bases between. The CDR3 sequence is 14 residues long. In germline, CDR1 is SGHTA, CDR2 FQGTGA. The CDR3 here is CASSPRGSSYEQYF. CDR3 bases: TGTGCCAGCAGCCCGAGGGGGTCCTCCTACGAGCAGTACTTC.

This clone was found a few times. This chain links TRBV7-9 with TRBJ2-5; the D is unclear. V shed 6 bases and J shed 3 bases, with 11 bases lying between them. The CDR3 runs to 13 residues. Per germline, CDR1 SEHNR and CDR2 FQNEAQ (reference sequence). CDR3 sequence reads: CASSYSAEETQYF. The CDR3 nucleotides read TGTGCCAGCAGTTATAGTGCCGAAGAGACCCAGTACTTC.

The chain couples TRBV4-1 to TRBJ1-5, with no clear D. The CDR3 is 15 amino acids. V was trimmed by 0 bases and J by 7 bases, leaving 13 bases between them. Germline-derived CDR1 and CDR2 are MGHRA and YSYEKL. The DNA of the CDR3 is TGCGCCAGCAGCCAAGATGGAGTCGTCGGACAGCCCCAGCATTTT. It codes for CASSQDGVVGQPQHF.

The chain couples TRBV6-6 to TRBJ2-2, with a weak D call TRBD2 (5 bases). Trimming pared 6 bases from V and 4 bases from J, leaving 15 bases between. Per the germline V gene, CDR1 is MNHNY and CDR2 is SVGAGI (reference sequence). CDR3 length: 15 amino acids. CDR3 bases: TGTGCCAGCAGCCATAGGGCCCTAGCCACCGGGGAGCTGTTTTTT. Protein: CASSHRALATGELFF.

The chain combines TRBV7-2 with TRBJ2-1; D call uncertain. Germline V gene data show CDR1 as SGHTA and CDR2 as FQGNSA. The CDR3 length is 14 residues. Trimming pared 5 bases from V and 5 bases from J, leaving 13 bases between. The CDR3 bases are TGTGCCAGCAGCCGCACAGACATTAACAATGAGCAGTTCTTC. Protein: CASSRTDINNEQFF.

V gene TRBV7-9 combines with J gene TRBJ2-5; TRBD2 matches at 9 bases. Germline V CDR1 and CDR2: SEHNR, FQNEAQ (reference sequence). The CDR3 is made up of 16 amino acids. The V gene end was trimmed by 3 bases and the J gene end by 5 bases; junction bases not matched to a gene: 10. CDR3 bases: TGTGCCAGCAGCTTCCTCACTGGACTAGCGTGGGAGACCCAGTACTTC. Its protein product is CASSFLTGLAWETQYF.

The gene calls are TRBV6-1 and TRBJ1-3, with TRBD1 matching over 8 bases. Germline CDR1 MNHNS, CDR2 SASEGT. V lost 3 bases to trimming and J lost 4 bases; unmatched junction nucleotides: 8. The CDR3 length is 16 residues. In DNA, the CDR3 is TGTGCCAGCAGTGATACAGGACAGGGAAACGGAAACACCATATATTTT. Protein sequence: CASSDTGQGNGNTIYF.

This clone was observed once. This sequence joins TRBV19 and TRBJ1-4, with 7 bases fitting TRBD1. V gave up 7 bases and J gave up 8 bases; unmatched junction bases: 16. This CDR3 has 16 residues. CDR1 LNHDA and CDR2 SQIVND come from the germline V gene (reference sequence). This chain's CDR3 is CASTLGRGPVREKLFF. The CDR3, as DNA: TGTGCCAGTACCCTCGGGAGGGGGCCTGTTAGGGAAAAACTGTTTTTT.

The V call is TRBV6-5, the J call TRBJ1-4; 7 bases map to TRBD1. The V gene end was trimmed by 4 bases and the J gene end by 4 bases; junction bases not matched to a gene: 9. Germline CDR1 and CDR2: MNHEY and SVGAGI. This CDR3 is built from 16 residues. In DNA, the CDR3 is TGTGCCAGCAGTTTGACCTACCGGGACAGTAATGAAAAACTGTTTTTT. It yields the protein CASSLTYRDSNEKLFF.

Note on this clone: A read error may account for a junction end that differs from germline. CDR3 in DNA: TGCGCCAACAGCGAGGGGACAGATTACCAAGAGACCCAGTACTTC. Amino acid sequence: CANSEGTDYQETQYF. The V and J genes are TRBV5-1 and TRBJ2-5; 7 bases align to TRBD1. The CDR3 has 15 amino acids. CDR1 is SGHRS, CDR2 YFSETQ, per germline.

The chain recombines TRBV5-6 with TRBJ1-2; 9 bases are shared with TRBD1. Germline V lookup: CDR1 SGHDT, CDR2 YYEEEE. This CDR3 is built from 15 residues. The junction had 8 bases not matched to a gene; V was cut back by 3 bases and J by 5 bases. The CDR3 loop is CASSWRPGQGYGYTF. CDR3 DNA sequence: TGTGCCAGCAGCTGGCGACCGGGACAGGGATATGGCTACACCTTC.

This sequence joins TRBV7-3 and TRBJ1-1; TRBD1 is a possible D gene (6 bases). V dropped 4 bases and J dropped 4 bases, with 10 bases sitting between them. Germline CDR1 and CDR2: SGHTA and FQGTGA. This CDR3 is 13 amino acids long. CDR3 region: CASSSSGVTEAFF. CDR3 DNA: TGTGCCAGCAGCTCATCAGGGGTCACTGAAGCTTTCTTT.

The V gene is TRBV20-1, the J gene TRBJ2-2, with unresolved D. V lost 3 bases and J 4 bases, leaving 3 bases between the germline ends. Germline values: CDR1 DFQATT, CDR2 SNEGSKA (reference sequence). CDR3 length: 11 residues. CDR3 in DNA: TGCAGTGCTAGGGGCACCGGGGAGCTGTTTTTT. As protein: CSARGTGELFF.

The genes are TRBV11-2 and TRBJ2-4; D gene uncertain. V was shortened by 5 bases and J by 0 bases, with 14 bases between the two germline ends. Germline assignment: CDR1 SGHAT and CDR2 FQNNGV. The CDR3 consists of 16 residues. DNA for the CDR3: TGTGCCAGCAGCCCCGCCCCCCAGATAGCCAAAAACATTCAGTACTTC. Amino acid sequence: CASSPAPQIAKNIQYF.

In this sample, this clone turned up once. This chain links TRBV19 with TRBJ2-2, with 8 nucleotides matching TRBD1. The CDR3 covers 16 residues. Trimming removed 4 bases from V and 2 bases from J; junction bases left unmatched: 6. Germline-derived CDR1 and CDR2 are LNHDA and SQIVND (reference sequence). The CDR3 sequence: CASSNPGQVNTGELFF. As DNA, the CDR3 is TGTGCCAGTAGTAACCCGGGACAGGTAAACACCGGGGAGCTGTTTTTT.

The rearrangement joins TRBV3-1 (or the pseudogene TRBV3-2) to TRBJ2-7; D unclear. The length of the CDR3 is 13 residues. Germline CDR1 and CDR2: LGHDT and YNNKEL (reference sequence). V lost 1 base to trimming and J lost 2 bases, with 6 bases between them. The DNA for the CDR3 is TGTGCCAGCAGCCAAGGGGCCCCCTACGAGCAGTACTTC. Its translation is CASSQGAPYEQYF.

The chain uses TRBV5-1 and TRBJ2-7, with 9 positions matching TRBD1. Per the germline V gene, CDR1 is SGHRS and CDR2 is YFSETQ. The CDR3 loop spans 17 amino acids. V gave up 5 bases and J gave up 5 bases; unmatched junction bases: 17. CDR3 amino acids: CASRPPNTGTGSHEQYF. CDR3 in DNA: TGCGCCAGCAGACCTCCTAATACCGGGACAGGGAGCCACGAGCAGTACTTC.

The chain has TRBV19 and TRBJ2-3; a possible D gene is TRBD2 (6 bases). This CDR3 comprises 15 residues. The germline gives CDR1 LNHDA, CDR2 SQIVND (reference sequence). V was shortened by 1 base and J by 4 bases, with 12 bases between the two germline ends. CDR3 DNA sequence: TGTGCCAGTAGTATAGTTGCCAGGGAGGCAGATACGCAGTATTTT. This codes for CASSIVAREADTQYF. Based on the CDR3 plus reference TRBV19 and TRBJ2-3, the full variable domain is DGGITQSPKYLFRKEGQNVTLSCEQNLNHDAMYWYRQDPGQGLRLIYYSQIVNDFQKGDIAEGYSVSREKKESFPLTVTSAQKNPTAFYLCASSIVAREADTQYFGPGTRLTVL.